This TCR beta chain originates from a study of T cell responses to AZD1222 COVID-19 vaccine (dated by TCRdb to about 2021). Broadly, across the study: Because spike-specific TCR depth and breadth did not differ between the two schedules, AZD1222 recipients who got a second dose at roughly 4 weeks were pooled with those who got a second dose at roughly 12 weeks. A total of just over 230 trial participants underwent TCR sequencing, of whom 200 to 220 had received two doses of AZD1222 and roughly 26 had received two doses of the MenACWY control vaccine. Enrollment into the trials was organized by age into subgroups of 18-55, 56-69 and 70-plus years, and those subgroups contained 148, 28 and 57 TCR-sequenced participants, respectively.

The CDR3 regions of human TCRbeta chains were subjected to immunosequencing. On the study's bioinformatics: TCRs in the repertoires were compared against a reference library of SARS-CoV-2-specific TCRs that had been generated with the MIRA antigen-specificity platform. Breadth was defined as the fraction of unique TCRs that were SARS-CoV-2-associated. Depth was defined as the fraction of total T cells that were SARS-CoV-2-associated. Using the MIRA data, each spike-specific TCR was mapped to the spike region that the TCR reacts to and placed in a CD4 or CD8 class. Log10-transformed breadth and depth values were compared by one-way ANOVA with Sidak's multiple comparisons tests. In its TCRdb copy, this immuneACCESS table keeps in-frame sequences only and misses some clones. Where compared with another copy, unresolved V genes explain less than half of these, and the others have no known cause. V and J calls and clone size are as listed in that table; D and trimming were resolved from the DNA. The sample table records around 94,000 clones; approximately 86% of these occur just once. Less than 6% of the sample lies in the top ten.

The germline V gene (reference sequence) yields SEHNR for CDR1 and FQNEAQ for CDR2. Between the V and J ends, shortened by 4 bases and 1 base respectively, the junction contains 8 bases. There are 14 amino acids in the CDR3, from cysteine to phenylalanine inclusive. The sequence is cut down to CDR3 DNA, 42 bases in frame from base 1. The time point label corresponds to: baseline before first vaccination. Vaccinee samples were obtained from the UK trials COV001 and COV002, which included a single-blind randomized controlled phase 2/3 trial of AZD1222 (ChAdOx1 nCoV-19) in healthy adults. For TCRbeta chain sequencing, PBMC samples were collected from trial participants at day 0 and at day 28 after the second dose. With regard to this clone: It has no known antigen specificity. It has no much larger one-base neighbor in the sample; base qualities were not kept.

What the work shows at the level of the full study, not this receptor alone: Because no day 14 peak-response samples were available, the repertoires could be characterized only after the peak T cell response. After two AZD1222 doses, spike-specific TCR breadth and depth were significantly higher than at day 0 and than in MenACWY recipients. The vaccine-associated CD4 TCRs covered the entire spike protein, and the dominant responses fell in regions 160-218 and 743-854. Reportedly, close to half of the unique spike-specific TCRs recognized epitopes lying outside the regions that are mutated in the B.1.351 and B.1.1.7 variants. The 56-69-year group was small, and its depth increase did not reach significance, likely because of low power. Most participants were white British and females outnumbered males, and the authors suggested that clonal diversity may have been underestimated. Conclusions about previously exposed vaccinees were limited because only a handful of AZD1222 recipients were SARS-CoV-2 seropositive at baseline.

The sequenced sample was peripheral blood, obtained on day 0 of AZD1222 vaccination. The TCR was taken from an adult in good health. The rearranged chain carries TRBV7-9 and TRBJ1-3; a confident D gene designation cannot be given. The nucleotide sequence is given as TGTGCCAGCAGCTCCACGGGGTCTGGAAACACCATATATTTT. Translated, it gives CASSSTGSGNTIYF.